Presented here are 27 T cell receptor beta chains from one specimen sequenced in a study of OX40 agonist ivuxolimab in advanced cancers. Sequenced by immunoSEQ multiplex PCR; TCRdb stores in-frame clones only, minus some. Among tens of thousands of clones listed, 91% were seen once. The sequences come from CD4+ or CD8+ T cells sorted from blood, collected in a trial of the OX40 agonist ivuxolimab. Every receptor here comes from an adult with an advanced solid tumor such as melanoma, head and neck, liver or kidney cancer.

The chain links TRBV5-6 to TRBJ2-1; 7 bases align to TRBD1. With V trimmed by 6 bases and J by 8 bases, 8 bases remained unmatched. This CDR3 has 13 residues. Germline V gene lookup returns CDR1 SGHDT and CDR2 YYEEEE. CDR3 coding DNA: TGTGCCAGCAAACCGACAGGGATCCATGAGCAGTTCTTC. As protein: CASKPTGIHEQFF. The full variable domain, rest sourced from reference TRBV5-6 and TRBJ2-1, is DAGVTQSPTHLIKTRGQQVTLRCSPKSGHDTVSWYQQALGQGPQFIFQYYEEEERQRGNFPDRFSGHQFPNYSSELNVNALLLGDSALYLCASKPTGIHEQFFGPGTRLTVL.

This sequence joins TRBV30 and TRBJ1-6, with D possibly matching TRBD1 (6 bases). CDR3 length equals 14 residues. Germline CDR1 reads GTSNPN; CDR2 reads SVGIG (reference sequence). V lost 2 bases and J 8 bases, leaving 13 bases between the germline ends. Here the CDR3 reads CAWSIGTYYSPLHF. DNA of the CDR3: TGTGCCTGGAGTATCGGGACATATTATTCACCCCTCCACTTT.

The CDR3 here is CASSQGLLEQYF. The CDR3 nucleotides are TGTGCCAGTAGCCAAGGACTCCTCGAGCAGTACTTC. V and J are TRBV19 and TRBJ2-7, with D maybe TRBD2 (5 bases). Germline CDR1 and CDR2: LNHDA and SQIVND (reference sequence). Trimming cost V 6 bases and J 6 bases, with 12 bases left between them. The length of the CDR3 is 12 residues.

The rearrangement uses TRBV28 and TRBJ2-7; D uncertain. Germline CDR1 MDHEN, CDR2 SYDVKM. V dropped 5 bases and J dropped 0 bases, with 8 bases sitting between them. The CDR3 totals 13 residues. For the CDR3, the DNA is TGTGCCAGCAGTACCCCCGACTCCTACGAGCAGTACTTC. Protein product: CASSTPDSYEQYF.

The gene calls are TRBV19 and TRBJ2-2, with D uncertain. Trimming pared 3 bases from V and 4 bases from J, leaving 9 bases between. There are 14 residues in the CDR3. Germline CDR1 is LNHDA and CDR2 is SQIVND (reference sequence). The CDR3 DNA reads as TGTGCCAGTAGTATCCGACCTCCCACCGGGGAGCTGTTTTTT. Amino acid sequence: CASSIRPPTGELFF.

This CDR3 reads CASSVGIYEQYF. DNA for the CDR3: TGTGCCAGCAGCGTGGGAATCTACGAGCAGTACTTC. The chain employs TRBV28 and TRBJ2-7; D unclear. The length of the CDR3 is 12 residues. Looked up from germline, CDR1 is MDHEN and CDR2 is SYDVKM. The ends were cut back, 6 bases at V and 3 bases at J, with 9 bases in the middle.

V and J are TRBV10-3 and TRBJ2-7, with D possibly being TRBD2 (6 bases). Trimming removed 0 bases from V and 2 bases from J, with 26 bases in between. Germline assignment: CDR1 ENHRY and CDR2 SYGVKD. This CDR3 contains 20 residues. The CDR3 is CAISESPWTRKGTPTYEQYF. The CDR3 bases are TGTGCCATCAGTGAGTCCCCTTGGACAAGAAAGGGGACTCCCACCTACGAGCAGTACTTC.

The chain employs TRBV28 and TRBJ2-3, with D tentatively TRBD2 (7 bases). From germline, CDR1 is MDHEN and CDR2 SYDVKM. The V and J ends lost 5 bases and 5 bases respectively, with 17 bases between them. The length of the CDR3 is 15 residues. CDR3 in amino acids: CASSRGGGRLDTQYF. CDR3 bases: TGTGCCAGCAGTCGGGGCGGGGGCCGCTTAGATACGCAGTATTTT. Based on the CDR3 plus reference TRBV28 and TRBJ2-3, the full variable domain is DVKVTQSSRYLVKRTGEKVFLECVQDMDHENMFWYRQDPGLGLRLIYFSYDVKMKEKGDIPEGYSVSREKKERFSLILESASTNQTSMYLCASSRGGGRLDTQYFGPGTRLTVL.

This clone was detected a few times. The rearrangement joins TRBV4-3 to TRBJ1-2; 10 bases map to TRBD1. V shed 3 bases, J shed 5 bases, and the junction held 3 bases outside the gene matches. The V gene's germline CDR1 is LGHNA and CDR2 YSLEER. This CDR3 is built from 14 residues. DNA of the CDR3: TGCGCCAGCAGCCAGGGACAGGGGTTTTATGGCTACACCTTC. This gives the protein CASSQGQGFYGYTF.

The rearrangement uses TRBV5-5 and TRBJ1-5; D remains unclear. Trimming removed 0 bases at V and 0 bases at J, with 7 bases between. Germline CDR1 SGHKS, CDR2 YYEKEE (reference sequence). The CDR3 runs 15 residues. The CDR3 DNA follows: TGTGCCAGCAGCTTGGTGGCACTTAGCAATCAGCCCCAGCATTTT. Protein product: CASSLVALSNQPQHF.

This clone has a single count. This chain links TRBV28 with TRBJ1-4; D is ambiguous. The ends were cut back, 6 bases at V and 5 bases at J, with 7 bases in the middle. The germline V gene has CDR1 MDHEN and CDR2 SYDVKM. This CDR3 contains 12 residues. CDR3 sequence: CASSKINEKLFF. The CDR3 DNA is TGTGCCAGCAGCAAGATAAATGAAAAACTGTTTTTT.

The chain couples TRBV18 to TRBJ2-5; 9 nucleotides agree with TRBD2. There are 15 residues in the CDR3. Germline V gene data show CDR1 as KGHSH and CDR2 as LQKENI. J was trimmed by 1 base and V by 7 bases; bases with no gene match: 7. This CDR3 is CASFSGTSSQETQYF. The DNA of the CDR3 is TGTGCCAGCTTTTCCGGGACTAGCTCCCAAGAGACCCAGTACTTC.

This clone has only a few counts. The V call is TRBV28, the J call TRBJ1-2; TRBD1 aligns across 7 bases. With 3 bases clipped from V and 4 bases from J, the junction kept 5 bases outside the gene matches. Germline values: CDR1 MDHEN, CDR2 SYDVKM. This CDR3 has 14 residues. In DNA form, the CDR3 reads TGTGCCAGCAGTTTGCCGGGACAGATCTATGGCTACACCTTC. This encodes CASSLPGQIYGYTF.

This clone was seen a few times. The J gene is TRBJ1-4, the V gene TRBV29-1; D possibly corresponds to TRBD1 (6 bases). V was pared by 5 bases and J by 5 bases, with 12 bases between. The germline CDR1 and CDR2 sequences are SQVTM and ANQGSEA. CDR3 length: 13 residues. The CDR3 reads CSVPGTSNEKLFF. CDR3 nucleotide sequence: TGCAGCGTTCCCGGGACATCGAATGAAAAACTGTTTTTT.

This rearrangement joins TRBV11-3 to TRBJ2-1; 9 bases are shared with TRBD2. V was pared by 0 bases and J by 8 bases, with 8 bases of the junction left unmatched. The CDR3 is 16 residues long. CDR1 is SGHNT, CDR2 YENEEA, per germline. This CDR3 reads CASSLEGGLAGHEQFF. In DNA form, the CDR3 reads TGTGCCAGCAGCTTAGAAGGGGGACTAGCTGGTCATGAGCAGTTCTTC.

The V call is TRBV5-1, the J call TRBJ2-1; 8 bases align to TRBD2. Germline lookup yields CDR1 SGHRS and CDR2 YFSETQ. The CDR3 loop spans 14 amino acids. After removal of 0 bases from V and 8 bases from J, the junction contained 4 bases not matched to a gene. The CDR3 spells CASSLGIAGYEQFF. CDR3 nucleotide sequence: TGCGCCAGCAGCTTGGGGATAGCGGGGTATGAGCAGTTCTTC.

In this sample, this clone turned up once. CDR3 nucleotides: TGTGCCAGCAGCTTAGATCTTGGAGGGCCTGTCTACGAGCAGTACTTC. Its translation is CASSLDLGGPVYEQYF. The chain is built from TRBV11-3 and TRBJ2-7, with a tentative D call TRBD2 (6 bases). V was cut by 0 bases and J by 3 bases, with 15 bases left in between. CDR1 SGHNT and CDR2 YENEEA come from the germline V gene. The CDR3 sequence is 16 residues long.

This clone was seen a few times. The CDR3 DNA sequence: TGTGCCAGCTCATCGGGGACCACCGGGGAGCTGTTTTTT. This encodes CASSSGTTGELFF. The chain joins TRBV18 to TRBJ2-2; D might be TRBD1 or TRBD2, each matching 5 bases. Germline V lookup: CDR1 KGHSH, CDR2 LQKENI. This CDR3 contains 13 residues. V lost 5 bases and J 4 bases, leaving 8 bases between the germline ends.

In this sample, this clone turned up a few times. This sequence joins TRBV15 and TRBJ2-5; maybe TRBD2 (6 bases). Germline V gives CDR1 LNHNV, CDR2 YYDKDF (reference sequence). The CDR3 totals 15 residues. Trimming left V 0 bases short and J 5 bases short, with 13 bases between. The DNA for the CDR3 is TGTGCCACCAGCAGAGAGAGTGGAGGGTTCGAGACCCAGTACTTC. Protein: CATSRESGGFETQYF. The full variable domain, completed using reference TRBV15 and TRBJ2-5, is DAMVIQNPRYQVTQFGKPVTLSCSQTLNHNVMYWYQQKSSQAPKLLFHYYDKDFNNEADTPDNFQSRRPNTSFCFLDIRSPGLGDTAMYLCATSRESGGFETQYFGPGTRLLVL.

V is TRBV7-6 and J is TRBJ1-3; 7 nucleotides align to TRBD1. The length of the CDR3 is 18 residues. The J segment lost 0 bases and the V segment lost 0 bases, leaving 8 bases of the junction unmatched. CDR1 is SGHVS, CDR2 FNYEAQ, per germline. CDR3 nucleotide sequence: TGTGCCAGCAGCTTAGCCGAGACAGGGCCCTCCTCTGGAAACACCATATATTTT. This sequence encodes CASSLAETGPSSGNTIYF.

The CDR3 DNA reads TGTGCCAGCAGTATGGCGAACACTGAAGCTTTCTTT. It encodes CASSMANTEAFF. The chain links TRBV2 to TRBJ1-1; D unresolved. The V end was cut by 5 bases, the J end by 1 base, with 5 bases between. Germline CDR1 and CDR2: SNHLY and FYNNEI. The CDR3 loop spans 12 amino acids.

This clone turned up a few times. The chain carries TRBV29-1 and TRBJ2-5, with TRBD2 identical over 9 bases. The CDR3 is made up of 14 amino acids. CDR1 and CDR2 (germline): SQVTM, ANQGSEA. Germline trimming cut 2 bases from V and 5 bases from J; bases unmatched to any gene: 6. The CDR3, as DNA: TGCAGCGTTGAACAGCGGGAGGCCCCGGAGACCCAGTACTTC. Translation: CSVEQREAPETQYF.

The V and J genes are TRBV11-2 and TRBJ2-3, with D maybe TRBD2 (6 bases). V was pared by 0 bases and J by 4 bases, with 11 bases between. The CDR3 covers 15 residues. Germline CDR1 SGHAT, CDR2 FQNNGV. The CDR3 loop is CASSLDGSGPDTQYF. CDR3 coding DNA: TGTGCCAGCAGCTTAGACGGCAGCGGGCCAGATACGCAGTATTTT.

The CDR3 sequence is CASRPPHATEAFF. The DNA for the CDR3 is TGTGCCAGCAGGCCACCCCATGCCACTGAAGCTTTCTTT. The rearrangement links TRBV6-5 to TRBJ1-1; no definite D call. The V end lost 6 bases, the J end lost 4 bases, and 12 bases lay between the germline ends. From germline, CDR1 is MNHEY and CDR2 SVGAGI. This CDR3 spans 13 amino acids.

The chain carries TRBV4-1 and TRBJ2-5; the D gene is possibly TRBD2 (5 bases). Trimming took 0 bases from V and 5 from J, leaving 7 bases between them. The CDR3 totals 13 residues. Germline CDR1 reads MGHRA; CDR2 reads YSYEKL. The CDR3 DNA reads TGCGCCAGCAGCCAAGAGGGCGGGGAGACCCAGTACTTC. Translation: CASSQEGGETQYF.

The CDR3 nucleotides read TGTGCCAGTAGTATGCCAGGAAAAGCCAAAAACATTCAGTACTTC. This encodes CASSMPGKAKNIQYF. V and J are TRBV19 and TRBJ2-4; no reliable D call. The ends were cut back, 3 bases at V and 0 bases at J, with 9 bases in the middle. The CDR3 is made up of 15 amino acids. Germline CDR1 is LNHDA and CDR2 is SQIVND (reference sequence).

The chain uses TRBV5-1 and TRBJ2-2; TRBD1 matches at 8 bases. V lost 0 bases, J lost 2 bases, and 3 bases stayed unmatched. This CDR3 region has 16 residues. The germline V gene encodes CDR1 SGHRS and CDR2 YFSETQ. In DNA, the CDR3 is TGCGCCAGCAGCTTGGGGGACAGGCGCAACACCGGGGAGCTGTTTTTT. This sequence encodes CASSLGDRRNTGELFF.